The source of this T cell receptor (beta chain) is a study of shared clonotypes between healthy human individuals. As for the study in general: Serving as donors were a couple of women and a few men, whose ages spanned 18 to 49. Findings of the study overall: Donor scarcity curtailed the genetic and exposure-history diversity represented herein. Shared clonotypes: about 5.3% naive CD4, 3% to 3.5% naive CD8, about 2.5% memory CD4, roughly 0.4% memory CD8.

Every subset's genomic DNA went evenly onto several immunoSEQ plates. Method: immunoSEQ multiplex PCR; TCRdb's copy keeps in-frame clones and lacks some. In the table there are some 2 million clones, 90% to 95% of which are singletons. Per the germline V gene, CDR1 is SGHTA and CDR2 is FQGNSA. The junction had 8 bases not matched to a gene; V was cut back by 5 bases and J by 1 base. CDR3 length: 16 residues. On this clone: Its antigen is unknown.

The gene calls are TRBV7-2 and TRBJ2-3; 8 bases are a match to TRBD1. The TCR comes from a man younger than 35 in good health. Material for sequencing was naive CD4+ T cells sorted from blood. Indicated subset: CD45RA+ positively selected. The chain's CDR3 is CASSGRQGARTDTQYF. CDR3 sequence (DNA): TGTGCCAGCAGCGGGAGGCAGGGGGCTCGCACAGATACGCAGTATTTT.